The rows below give T cell receptor beta chains drawn from one sample of a study of cytomegalovirus exposure and HLA in healthy donors. The table came from immunoSEQ multiplex PCR; TCRdb's copy has only in-frame clones and leaves some out. The profile shows fewer than 200,000 clones, about four fifths of them singletons. Sequencing input: PBMCs. Receptor source: a woman aged 18-29 years in good health and CMV-seronegative. The CDR3 runs from the conserved cysteine through the conserved F or W. The order of the fields is J gene, V gene, D gene, clone size, CDR3 protein, CDR3 DNA. D genes are given only for firm matches. Some rows mark clone size as missing; the rest say once, few, many or name a class of expanded clone.

TRBJ2-1 | TRBV5-1 | TRBD1 | - | CASSPGAGGEQFF | TGCGCCAGCAGCCCTGGAGCAGGGGGTGAGCAGTTCTTC
TRBJ2-6 | TRBV5-1 | - | - | CASSLDSSGANVLTF | TGCGCCAGCAGCTTAGACAGCTCTGGGGCCAACGTCCTGACTTTC
TRBJ1-2 | TRBV2 | TRBD1 | - | CASDTYRGGGGYTF | TGTGCCAGCGACACCTACAGGGGGGGTGGCGGCTACACCTTC
TRBJ2-7 | TRBV7-2 | TRBD2 | few | CASSLGTSGSYEQYF | TGTGCCAGCAGCTTAGGAACTAGCGGGAGCTACGAGCAGTACTTC
TRBJ2-2 | TRBV28 | TRBD1 | - | CASSSRTGGFGELFF | TGTGCCAGCAGTTCGCGGACAGGGGGGTTCGGGGAGCTGTTTTTT
TRBJ2-6 | TRBV28 | TRBD1 | once | CASSLWDRGQVGANVLTF | TGTGCCAGCAGTTTATGGGACAGGGGGCAGGTTGGGGCCAACGTCCTGACTTTC
TRBJ2-2 | TRBV5-4 | TRBD2 | - | CASSLGGLAGETGELFF | TGTGCCAGCAGCTTGGGGGGACTAGCGGGTGAGACCGGGGAGCTGTTTTTT
TRBJ2-7 | TRBV15 | - | few | CATSLSARSSYEQYF | TGTGCCACCAGCTTAAGCGCGAGGAGCTCCTACGAGCAGTACTTC
TRBJ2-1 | TRBV5-3 | TRBD1 | - | CARAYIPGQPYNEQFF | TGTGCCAGGGCTTACATTCCGGGACAGCCCTACAATGAGCAGTTCTTC
TRBJ2-7 | TRBV28 | - | - | CASMRGLAYEQYF | TGTGCCAGCATGAGAGGGCTGGCCTACGAGCAGTACTTC
TRBJ2-1 | TRBV29-1 | TRBD2 | - | CSVEVTGAGEQFF | TGCAGCGTTGAAGTTACGGGAGCGGGAGAGCAGTTCTTC
TRBJ2-2 | TRBV4-2 | - | - | CASSQAAGETGELFF | TGTGCCAGCAGCCAAGCAGCGGGTGAGACCGGGGAGCTGTTTTTT
TRBJ2-7 | TRBV19 | TRBD1 | - | CASSSRDSYEQYF | TGTGCCAGTAGCTCCCGGGACAGCTACGAGCAGTACTTC
TRBJ2-7 | TRBV5-8 | - | - | CASSFGDSRMTYEQYF | TGTGCCAGCAGCTTCGGGGATTCGAGGATGACCTACGAGCAGTACTTC
TRBJ2-5 | TRBV28 | TRBD1 | once | CASSLVAWGQGSETQYF | TGTGCCAGCAGTTTGGTCGCGTGGGGACAGGGGTCAGAGACCCAGTACTTC
TRBJ1-1 | TRBV4-2 | - | - | CASTPRSSGRGTEAFF | TGTGCCAGCACACCGCGCTCAAGCGGCAGGGGCACTGAAGCTTTCTTT
TRBJ2-1 | TRBV6-5 | - | once | CASRSDTAYNEQFF | TGTGCCAGCAGATCGGACACGGCCTACAATGAGCAGTTCTTC
TRBJ1-1 | TRBV12-5 | TRBD1 | - | CASGLTGGWTEAFF | TGTGCTAGTGGTTTGACAGGGGGGTGGACTGAAGCTTTCTTT
TRBJ1-2 | TRBV10-3 | - | - | CAISSGRTASNYGYTF | TGTGCCATCAGTTCCGGGCGGACAGCTTCTAACTATGGCTACACCTTC
TRBJ2-7 | TRBV7-9 | TRBD1 | once | CASSLRQGAGEQYF | TGTGCCAGCAGCTTAAGACAGGGGGCTGGGGAGCAGTACTTC